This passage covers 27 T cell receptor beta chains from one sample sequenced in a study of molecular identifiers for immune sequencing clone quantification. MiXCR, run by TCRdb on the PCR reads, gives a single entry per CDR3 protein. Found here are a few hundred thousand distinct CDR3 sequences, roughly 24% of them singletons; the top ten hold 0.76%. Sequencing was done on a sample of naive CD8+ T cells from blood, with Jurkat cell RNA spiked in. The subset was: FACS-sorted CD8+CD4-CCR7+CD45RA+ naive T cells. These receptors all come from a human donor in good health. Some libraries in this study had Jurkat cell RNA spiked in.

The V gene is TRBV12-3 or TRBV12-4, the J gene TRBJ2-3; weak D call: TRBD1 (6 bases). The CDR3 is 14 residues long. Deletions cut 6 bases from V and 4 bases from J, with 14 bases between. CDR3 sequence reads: CASSLQGVPDTQYF. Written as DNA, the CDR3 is TGTGCCAGCAGCCTACAGGGCGTCCCAGATACGCAGTATTTT.

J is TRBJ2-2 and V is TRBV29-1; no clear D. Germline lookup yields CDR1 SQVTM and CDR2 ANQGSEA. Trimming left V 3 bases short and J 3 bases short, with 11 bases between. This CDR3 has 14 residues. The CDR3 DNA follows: TGCAGCGTTGAGTACCCGACGTACACCGGGGAGCTGTTTTTT. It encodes CSVEYPTYTGELFF.

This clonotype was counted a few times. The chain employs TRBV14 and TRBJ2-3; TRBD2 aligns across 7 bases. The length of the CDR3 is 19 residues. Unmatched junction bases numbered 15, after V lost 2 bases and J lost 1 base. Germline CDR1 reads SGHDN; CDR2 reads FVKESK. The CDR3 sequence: CASSQILADIPWGTDTQYF. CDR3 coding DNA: TGTGCCAGCAGCCAAATTCTAGCGGATATCCCCTGGGGCACAGATACGCAGTATTTT.

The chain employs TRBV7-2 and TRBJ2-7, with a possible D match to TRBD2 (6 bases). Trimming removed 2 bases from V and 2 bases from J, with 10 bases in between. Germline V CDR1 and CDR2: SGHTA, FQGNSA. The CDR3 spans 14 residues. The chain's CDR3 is CASSLFGGAYEQYF. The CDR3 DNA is TGTGCCAGCAGCTTATTTGGCGGGGCCTACGAGCAGTACTTC.

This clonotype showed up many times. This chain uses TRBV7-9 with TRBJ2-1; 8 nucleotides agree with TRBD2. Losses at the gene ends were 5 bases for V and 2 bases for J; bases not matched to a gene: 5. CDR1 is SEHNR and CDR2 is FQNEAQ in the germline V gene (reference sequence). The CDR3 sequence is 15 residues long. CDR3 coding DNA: TGTGCCAGCAGCCAGAGCGGGAGCACCTACAATGAGCAGTTCTTC. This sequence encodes CASSQSGSTYNEQFF. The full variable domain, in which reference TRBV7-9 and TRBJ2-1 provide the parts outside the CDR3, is DTGVSQNPRHKITKRGQNVTFRCDPISEHNRLYWYRQTLGQGPEFLTYFQNEAQLEKSRLLSDRFSAERPKGSFSTLEIQRTEQGDSAMYLCASSQSGSTYNEQFFGPGTRLTVL.

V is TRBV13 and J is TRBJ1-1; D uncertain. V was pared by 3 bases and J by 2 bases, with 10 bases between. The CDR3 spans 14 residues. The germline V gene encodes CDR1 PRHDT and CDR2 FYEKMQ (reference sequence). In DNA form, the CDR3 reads TGTGCCAGCAGCTTTGGGCGGAAAAACACTGAAGCTTTCTTT. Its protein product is CASSFGRKNTEAFF.

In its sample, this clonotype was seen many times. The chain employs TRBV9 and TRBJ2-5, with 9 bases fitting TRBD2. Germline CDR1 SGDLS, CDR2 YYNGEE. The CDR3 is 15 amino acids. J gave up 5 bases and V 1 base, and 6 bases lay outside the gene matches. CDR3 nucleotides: TGTGCCAGCAGCGTACTAGCGGGATCGTTTGAGACCCAGTACTTC. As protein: CASSVLAGSFETQYF.

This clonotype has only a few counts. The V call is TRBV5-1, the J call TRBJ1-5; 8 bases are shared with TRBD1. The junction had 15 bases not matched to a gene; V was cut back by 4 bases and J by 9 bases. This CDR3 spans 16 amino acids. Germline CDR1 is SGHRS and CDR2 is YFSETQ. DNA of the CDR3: TGCGCCAGCAGCCCGGTGGTTGGACAGGGAATTTCGCCCCAGCATTTT. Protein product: CASSPVVGQGISPQHF.

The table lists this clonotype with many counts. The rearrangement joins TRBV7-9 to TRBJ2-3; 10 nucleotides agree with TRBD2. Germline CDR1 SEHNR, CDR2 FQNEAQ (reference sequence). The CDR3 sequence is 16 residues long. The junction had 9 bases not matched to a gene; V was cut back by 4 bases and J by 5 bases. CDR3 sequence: CASSSPERGGEDTQYF. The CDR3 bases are TGTGCCAGCAGCTCCCCTGAGCGGGGGGGGGAAGATACGCAGTATTTT.

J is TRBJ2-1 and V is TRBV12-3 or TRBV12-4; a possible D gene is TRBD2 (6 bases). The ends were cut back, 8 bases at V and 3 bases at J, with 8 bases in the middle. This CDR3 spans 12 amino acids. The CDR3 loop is CASGGDYNEQFF. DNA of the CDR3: TGTGCCAGCGGCGGGGACTACAATGAGCAGTTCTTC.

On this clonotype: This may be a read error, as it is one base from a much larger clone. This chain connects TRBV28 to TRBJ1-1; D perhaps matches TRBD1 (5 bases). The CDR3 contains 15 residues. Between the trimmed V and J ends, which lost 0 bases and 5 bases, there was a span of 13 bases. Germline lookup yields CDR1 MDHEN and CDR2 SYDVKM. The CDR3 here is CASSLWVTEGTEAFF. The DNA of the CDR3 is TGTGCCAGCAGTTTATGGGTGACAGAGGGAACTGAAGCTTTCTTT.

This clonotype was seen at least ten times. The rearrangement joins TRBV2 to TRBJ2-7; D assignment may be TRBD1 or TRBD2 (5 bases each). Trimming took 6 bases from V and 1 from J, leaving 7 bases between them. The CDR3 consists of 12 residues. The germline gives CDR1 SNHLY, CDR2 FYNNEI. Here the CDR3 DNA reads TGTGCCAGCAGGGGGGTGTCCTACGAGCAGTACTTC. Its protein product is CASRGVSYEQYF.

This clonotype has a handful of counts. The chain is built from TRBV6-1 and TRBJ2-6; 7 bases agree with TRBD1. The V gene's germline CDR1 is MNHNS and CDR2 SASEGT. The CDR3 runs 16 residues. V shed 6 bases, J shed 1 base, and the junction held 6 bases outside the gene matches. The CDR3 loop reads CASREDRWSGANVLTF. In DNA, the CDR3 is TGTGCCAGCAGGGAGGACAGGTGGTCTGGGGCCAACGTCCTGACTTTC.

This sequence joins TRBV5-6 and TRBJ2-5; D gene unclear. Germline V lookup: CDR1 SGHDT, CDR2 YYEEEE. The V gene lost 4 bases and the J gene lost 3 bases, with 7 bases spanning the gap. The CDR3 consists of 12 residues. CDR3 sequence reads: CASSRIKETQYF. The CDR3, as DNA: TGTGCCAGCAGCCGAATCAAAGAGACCCAGTACTTC.

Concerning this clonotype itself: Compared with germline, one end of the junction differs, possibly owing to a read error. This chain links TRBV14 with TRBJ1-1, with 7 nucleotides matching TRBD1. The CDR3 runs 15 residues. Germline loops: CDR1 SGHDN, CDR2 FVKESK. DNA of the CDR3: TGTGCCAGCAGCCGAAAGGACAGGCAGAACACTGAAGCTTTGTTT. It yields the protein CASSRKDRQNTEALF. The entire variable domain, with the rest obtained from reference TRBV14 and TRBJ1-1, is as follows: EAGVTQFPSHSVIEKGQTVTLRCDPISGHDNLYWYRRVMGKEIKFLLHFVKESKQDESGMPNNRFLAERTGGTYSTLKVQPAELEDSGVYFCASSRKDRQNTEALFGQGTRLTVV.

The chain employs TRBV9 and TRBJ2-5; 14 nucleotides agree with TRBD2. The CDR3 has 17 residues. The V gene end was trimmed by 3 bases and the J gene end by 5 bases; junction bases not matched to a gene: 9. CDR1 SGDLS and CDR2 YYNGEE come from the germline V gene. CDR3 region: CASSGLGLAGGLETQYF. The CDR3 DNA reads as TGTGCCAGCAGCGGCCTAGGACTAGCGGGGGGCCTCGAGACCCAGTACTTC.

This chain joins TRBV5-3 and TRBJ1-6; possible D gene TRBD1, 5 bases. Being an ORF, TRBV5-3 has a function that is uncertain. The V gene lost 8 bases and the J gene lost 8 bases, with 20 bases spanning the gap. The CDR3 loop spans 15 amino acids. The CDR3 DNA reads TGTGCCAGCAGCACACCAGGGAGTCGTGATTCACCCCTCCACTTT. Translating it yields CASSTPGSRDSPLHF.

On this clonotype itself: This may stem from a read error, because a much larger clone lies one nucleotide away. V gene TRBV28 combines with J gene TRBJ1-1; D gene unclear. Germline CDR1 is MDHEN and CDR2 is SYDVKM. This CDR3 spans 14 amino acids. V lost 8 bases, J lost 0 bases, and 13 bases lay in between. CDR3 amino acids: CASGWTAMNTEAFF. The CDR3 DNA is TGTGCCAGCGGTTGGACGGCAATGAACACTGAAGCTTTCTTT.

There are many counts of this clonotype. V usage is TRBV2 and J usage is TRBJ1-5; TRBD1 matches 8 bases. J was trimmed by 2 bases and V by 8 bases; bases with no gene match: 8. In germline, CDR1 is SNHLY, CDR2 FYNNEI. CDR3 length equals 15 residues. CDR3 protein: CASQTGDGGNQPQHF. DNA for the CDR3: TGTGCCAGCCAGACAGGGGACGGCGGCAATCAGCCCCAGCATTTT.

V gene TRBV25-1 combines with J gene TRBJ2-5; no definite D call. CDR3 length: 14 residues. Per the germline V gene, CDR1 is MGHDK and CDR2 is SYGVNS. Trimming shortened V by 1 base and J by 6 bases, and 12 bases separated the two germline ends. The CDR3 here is CASSEWVGLKTQYF. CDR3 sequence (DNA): TGTGCCAGCAGTGAATGGGTGGGTTTGAAGACCCAGTACTTC.

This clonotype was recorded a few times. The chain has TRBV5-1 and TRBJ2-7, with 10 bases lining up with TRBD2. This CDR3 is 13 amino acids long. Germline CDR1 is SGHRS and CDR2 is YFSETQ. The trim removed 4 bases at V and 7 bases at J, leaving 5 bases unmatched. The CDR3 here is CASSRETSGEQYF. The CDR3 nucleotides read TGCGCCAGCAGCCGAGAGACTAGCGGGGAGCAGTACTTC.

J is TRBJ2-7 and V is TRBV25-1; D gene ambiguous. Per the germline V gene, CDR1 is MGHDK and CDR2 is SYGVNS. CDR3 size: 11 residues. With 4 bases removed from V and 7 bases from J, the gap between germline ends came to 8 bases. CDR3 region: CASSVTWEQYF. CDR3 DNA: TGTGCCAGCAGTGTCACGTGGGAGCAGTACTTC.

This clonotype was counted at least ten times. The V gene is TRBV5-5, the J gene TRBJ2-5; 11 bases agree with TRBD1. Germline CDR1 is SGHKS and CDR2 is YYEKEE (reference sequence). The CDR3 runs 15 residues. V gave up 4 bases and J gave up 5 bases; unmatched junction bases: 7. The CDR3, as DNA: TGTGCCAGCAGCCAGGACAGGGGGCGCCTGGAGACCCAGTACTTC. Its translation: CASSQDRGRLETQYF.

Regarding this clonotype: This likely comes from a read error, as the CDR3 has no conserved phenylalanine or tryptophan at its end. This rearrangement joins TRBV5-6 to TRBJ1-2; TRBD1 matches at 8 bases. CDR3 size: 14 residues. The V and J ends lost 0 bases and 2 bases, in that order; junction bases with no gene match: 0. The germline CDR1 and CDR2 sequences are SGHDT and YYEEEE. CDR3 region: CASSLGQGNYGYTL. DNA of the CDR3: TGTGCCAGCAGCTTGGGACAGGGGAACTATGGCTACACCCTC.

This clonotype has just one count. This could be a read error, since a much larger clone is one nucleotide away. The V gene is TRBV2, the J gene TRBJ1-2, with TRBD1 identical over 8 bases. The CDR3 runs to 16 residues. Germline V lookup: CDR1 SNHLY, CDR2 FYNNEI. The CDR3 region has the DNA TGTGCCAGCAGTGAAGGACAGGGGACGACTAACTATGGCTACGCCTTC. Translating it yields CASSEGQGTTNYGYAF.

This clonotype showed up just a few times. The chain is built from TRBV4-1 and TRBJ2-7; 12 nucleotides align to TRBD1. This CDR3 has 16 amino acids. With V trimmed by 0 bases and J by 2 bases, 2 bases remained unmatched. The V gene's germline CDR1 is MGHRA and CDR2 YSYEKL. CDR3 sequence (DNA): TGCGCCAGCAGCCAAGAGGGACAGGGGGCCGCCTACGAGCAGTACTTC. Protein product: CASSQEGQGAAYEQYF.

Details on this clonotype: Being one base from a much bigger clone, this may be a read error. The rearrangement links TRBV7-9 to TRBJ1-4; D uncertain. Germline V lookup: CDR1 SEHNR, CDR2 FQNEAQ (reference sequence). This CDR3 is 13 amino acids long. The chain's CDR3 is CASSPPGDEKLLF. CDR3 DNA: TGTGCCAGCAGTCCCCCAGGCGATGAAAAACTGCTTTTT. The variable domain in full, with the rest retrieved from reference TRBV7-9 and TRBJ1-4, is DTGVSQNPRHKITKRGQNVTFRCDPISEHNRLYWYRQTLGQGPEFLTYFQNEAQLEKSRLLSDRFSAERPKGSFSTLEIQRTEQGDSAMYLCASSPPGDEKLLFGSGTQLSVL.